These T cell receptor beta chains were read from a single sample in a study of shared clonotypes between healthy human individuals. The table came from immunoSEQ multiplex PCR; TCRdb's copy has only in-frame clones and leaves some out. The data hold about 1 million clones, with roughly 75% observed a single time. What was sequenced was memory CD4+ T cells sorted from blood. These receptors were collected from a man younger than 35 in good health. Both conserved end residues are part of each CDR3. The D gene is left open where the match is weak. Some rows have no size entry. The others give once, few or many, or a class for an expanded clone.

>.|TRBJ1-1|many|TRBV6-6
CASSRTENTEAFF
TGTGCCAGCAGTCGGACAGAGAACACTGAAGCTTTCTTT
>TRBD2|TRBJ2-1|.|TRBV5-4
CASSLVGGRASHEQFF
TGTGCCAGCAGCTTGGTCGGCGGGAGGGCCAGCCATGAGCAGTTCTTC
>.|TRBJ2-5|.|TRBV5-1
CASSFYMPYQETQYF
TGCGCCAGCAGCTTCTATATGCCCTACCAAGAGACCCAGTACTTC
>.|TRBJ2-7|.|TRBV6-5
CASRRQVPYEQYF
TGTGCCAGCAGGCGACAGGTCCCCTACGAGCAGTACTTC
>.|TRBJ2-7|few|TRBV6-1
CASSSAIFYEQYF
TGTGCCAGCAGTTCGGCCATCTTCTACGAGCAGTACTTC
>TRBD1|TRBJ1-5|.|TRBV2
CASSDLLIPSGTGGRSNQPQHF
TGTGCCAGCAGTGATCTCCTGATCCCCTCTGGGACAGGGGGCCGTAGCAATCAGCCCCAGCATTTT
>TRBD1|TRBJ1-2|.|TRBV2
CASSVRGGEAGYTF
TGTGCCAGCAGTGTGAGAGGGGGCGAGGCTGGCTACACCTTC
>TRBD1|TRBJ1-2|few|TRBV10-3
CATAAGTGDYGYTF
TGTGCCACGGCAGCCGGGACAGGGGACTATGGCTACACCTTC
>.|TRBJ2-1|many|TRBV6-1
CASSDIVGAQFF
TGTGCCAGCAGTGACATCGTGGGAGCACAGTTCTTC
>.|TRBJ2-6|many|TRBV28
CASSSPRGANVLTF
TGTGCCAGCAGCTCTCCCCGCGGGGCCAACGTCCTGACTTTC
>TRBD2|TRBJ2-7|.|TRBV6-1
CASSGPGLAIYEQYF
TGTGCCAGCAGTGGACCGGGACTAGCTATTTACGAGCAGTACTTC
>TRBD2|TRBJ2-3|.|TRBV5-4
CASSSPASGRTDTQYF
TGTGCCAGCAGCTCCCCCGCCAGCGGGAGAACAGATACGCAGTATTTT
>TRBD2|TRBJ2-1|.|TRBV7-7
CASSQRLAGGGKQFF
TGTGCTAGCAGCCAGAGACTAGCGGGGGGCGGGAAGCAGTTCTTC
>TRBD2|TRBJ2-7|.|TRBV10-3
CAISESVSGRYEQYF
TGTGCCATCAGTGAGTCGGTTAGCGGGAGATACGAGCAGTACTTC
>TRBD2|TRBJ2-7|.|TRBV7-2
CASSLVGAGDSYEQYF
TGTGCCAGCAGCTTAGTAGGCGCGGGAGACTCCTACGAGCAGTACTTC
>.|TRBJ2-3|.|TRBV5-1
CATRGTGDTQYF
TGCGCTACGCGGGGCACGGGAGATACGCAGTATTTT
>TRBD2|TRBJ2-4|.|TRBV7-2
CASSSTSGRAHLF
TGTGCCAGCAGCTCGACTAGCGGGAGGGCGCATCTCTTC
>.|TRBJ2-2|few|TRBV19
CASTPNTGELFF
TGTGCCAGTACCCCGAACACCGGGGAGCTGTTTTTT
>.|TRBJ2-7|.|TRBV18
CASSPDHPADLRDEQYF
TGTGCCAGCTCACCCGACCACCCCGCCGACTTACGCGACGAGCAGTACTTC
>.|TRBJ2-6|.|TRBV7-6
CASSLGVRGQGANVLTF
TGTGCCAGCAGCTTAGGGGTGCGGGGGCAAGGGGCCAACGTCCTGACTTTC
>TRBD1|TRBJ1-5|.|TRBV28
CASSLKMPGGQPQHF
TGTGCCAGCAGTTTAAAGATGCCAGGGGGTCAGCCCCAGCATTTT
>.|TRBJ2-7|.|TRBV4-3
CASSQDAGLRREQYF
TGCGCCAGCAGCCAAGACGCGGGCCTACGACGCGAGCAGTACTTC
>.|TRBJ2-3|.|TRBV7-3
CASSSSRTDTQYF
TGTGCCAGCAGCTCTTCCCGCACAGATACGCAGTATTTT
>TRBD2|TRBJ2-1|.|TRBV30
CASGGAGAYNEQFF
TGTGCCTCCGGGGGGGCGGGGGCCTACAATGAGCAGTTCTTC
>.|TRBJ1-1|.|TRBV5-1
CASSRGEMNTEAFF
TGCGCCAGCAGCCGCGGAGAGATGAACACTGAAGCTTTCTTT
>.|TRBJ1-5|many|TRBV28
CASSGPGRGIGPQHF
TGTGCCAGCAGTGGTCCGGGACGTGGAATTGGGCCCCAGCATTTT
>TRBD1|TRBJ1-1|.|TRBV19
CASSMRGPEAFF
TGTGCCAGTAGTATGAGGGGGCCTGAAGCTTTCTTT
>TRBD1|TRBJ2-5|.|TRBV27
CASSSTDRVFGETQYF
TGTGCCAGCAGTTCCACGGACAGGGTTTTTGGGGAGACCCAGTACTTC
>.|TRBJ1-1|.|TRBV18
CASSPTLNRDVTEAFF
TGTGCCAGCTCACCGACACTCAACAGGGATGTGACTGAAGCTTTCTTT
>.|TRBJ1-6|once|TRBV29-1
CSVPRAPGIFF
TGCAGCGTTCCGCGGGCCCCTGGGATTTTTTTT
>TRBD2|TRBJ2-5|.|TRBV18
CASSLTSGGTLETQYF
TGTGCCAGCTCACTGACTAGCGGGGGGACGTTAGAGACCCAGTACTTC
>TRBD1|TRBJ2-5|.|TRBV9
CASSKRGTAVQDETQYF
TGTGCCAGCAGCAAAAGGGGGACAGCGGTACAAGATGAGACCCAGTACTTC